This entry features one T cell receptor (beta chain) sequence. The data derive from a study of OX40 agonist ivuxolimab in advanced cancers. The CDR3 runs to 13 residues. The V end was cut by 3 bases, the J end by 5 bases, with 10 bases between. CDR1 MDHEN and CDR2 SYDVKM come from the germline V gene. Here immunoSEQ multiplex PCR was the method, and the copy in TCRdb shows in-frame clones only, minus some. Found here are over 9,000 clones, 79% of them singletons; the top ten hold about 43%. The starting material was CD4+ or CD8+ T cells sorted from blood, obtained in a trial of the OX40 agonist ivuxolimab. The gene calls are TRBV28 and TRBJ2-5; TRBD1 might be the D (6 bases). The receptor was isolated from an adult with an advanced solid tumor such as melanoma, head and neck, liver or kidney cancer. CDR3 sequence: CASSFTGQETQYF. In DNA form, the CDR3 reads TGTGCCAGCAGTTTTACAGGGCAGGAGACCCAGTACTTC. Drawing the rest from reference TRBV28 and TRBJ2-5, the complete variable domain is DVKVTQSSRYLVKRTGEKVFLECVQDMDHENMFWYRQDPGLGLRLIYFSYDVKMKEKGDIPEGYSVSREKKERFSLILESASTNQTSMYLCASSFTGQETQYFGPGTRLLVL.